Below are 9 T cell receptor beta chains sequenced from a single sample in a study of shared clonotypes between healthy human individuals. The protocol was immunoSEQ multiplex PCR, while the TCRdb copy is restricted to in-frame clones and leaves out a portion. The sample has under 2,500,000 clones; approximately 96% are singletons. The sample comprised naive CD4+ T cells sorted from blood. The sample's subset: CD45RA+ positively selected. The receptors originated from a man between 18 and 35 years old in good health.

The chain recombines TRBV30 with TRBJ1-2; D not certain. V was clipped by 1 base and J by 2 bases, with 8 bases between them. The CDR3 loop spans 13 amino acids. Looked up from germline, CDR1 is GTSNPN and CDR2 is SVGIG (reference sequence). The CDR3: CAWSATGNYGYTF. DNA of the CDR3: TGTGCCTGGAGTGCGACGGGGAACTATGGCTACACCTTC.

This chain links TRBV10-2 with TRBJ1-2; TRBD1 might be the D (5 bases). This CDR3 comprises 13 residues. With 4 bases removed from V and 1 base from J, the gap between germline ends came to 7 bases. The germline CDR1 and CDR2 sequences are WSHSY and SAAADI. CDR3 region: CASSGTFNYGYTF. Written as DNA, the CDR3 is TGCGCCAGCAGTGGGACATTTAACTATGGCTACACCTTC.

The rearrangement links TRBV5-1 to TRBJ2-5, with unresolved D. Germline V gene data show CDR1 as SGHRS and CDR2 as YFSETQ. Trimming took 4 bases from V and 2 from J, leaving 9 bases between them. This CDR3 comprises 13 residues. In DNA form, the CDR3 reads TGCGCCAGCAGCCGGGCCAGACAAGAGACCCAGTACTTC. This translates into CASSRARQETQYF.

In regard to this clone: Within the sample, other DNA sequences also encode this same CDR3. The chain couples TRBV5-1 to TRBJ2-2; D is unresolved. The CDR3 contains 15 residues. Germline CDR1 reads SGHRS; CDR2 reads YFSETQ. Trimming removed 0 bases at V and 2 bases at J, with 8 bases between. The CDR3: CASSLGQRNTGELFF. CDR3 sequence (DNA): TGCGCCAGCAGCTTGGGCCAGCGCAACACCGGGGAGCTGTTTTTT.

The CDR3 DNA reads TGTGCCAGCAGCTCAGGCGGCGCGACCTACACAGATACGCAGTATTTT. It translates to CASSSGGATYTDTQYF. The chain recombines TRBV7-3 with TRBJ2-3; no reliable D call. Trimming pared 4 bases from V and 2 bases from J, leaving 16 bases between. Germline V gene sequence: CDR1 SGHTA, CDR2 FQGTGA. The length of the CDR3 is 16 residues.

CDR3 amino acids: CASSGLTGVNTEAFF. CDR3 bases: TGTGCCAGCAGTGGTTTGACAGGGGTGAACACTGAAGCTTTCTTT. The chain has TRBV25-1 and TRBJ1-1, with 8 bases matching TRBD1. The CDR3 consists of 15 residues. Per germline, CDR1 MGHDK and CDR2 SYGVNS. V dropped 4 bases and J dropped 0; count of bases not matched to a gene: 4.

The gene calls are TRBV28 and TRBJ2-7; 9 bases are a match to TRBD1. The ends lost 5 bases at V and 4 bases at J; junction bases unmatched: 6. CDR3 length: 14 residues. CDR1 MDHEN and CDR2 SYDVKM come from the germline V gene. The CDR3 sequence is CASSPRDRVYEQYF. The CDR3 nucleotides are TGTGCCAGCAGTCCCCGGGACAGGGTTTACGAGCAGTACTTC.

This rearrangement joins TRBV6-5 to TRBJ1-5; D possibly corresponds to TRBD1 (5 bases). V lost 5 bases and J 4 bases, leaving 9 bases between the germline ends. CDR3 length: 13 amino acids. Per germline, CDR1 MNHEY and CDR2 SVGAGI. CDR3 DNA sequence: TGTGCCAGCAGTAGAAACAGGAATCAGCCCCAGCATTTT. Translating gives CASSRNRNQPQHF.

J is TRBJ2-4 and V is TRBV6-1, with 8 bases identical to TRBD2. Germline V gene data show CDR1 as MNHNS and CDR2 as SASEGT. The CDR3 totals 14 residues. Trimming took 5 bases from V and 8 from J; bases not matched to a gene: 8. The CDR3 here is CASSFSGAGYIQYF. The CDR3 DNA reads TGTGCCAGCAGTTTTAGCGGGGCCGGATACATTCAGTACTTC.